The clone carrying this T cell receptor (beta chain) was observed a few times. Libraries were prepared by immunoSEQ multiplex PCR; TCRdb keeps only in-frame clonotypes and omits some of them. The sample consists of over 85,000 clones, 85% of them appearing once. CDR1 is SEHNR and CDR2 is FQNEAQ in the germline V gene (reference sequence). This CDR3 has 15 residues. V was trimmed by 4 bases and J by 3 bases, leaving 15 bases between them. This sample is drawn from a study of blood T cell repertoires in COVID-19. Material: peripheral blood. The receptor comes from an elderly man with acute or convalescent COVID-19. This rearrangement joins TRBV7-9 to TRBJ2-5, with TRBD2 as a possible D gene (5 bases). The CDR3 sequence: CASSWGDINEETQYF. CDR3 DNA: TGTGCCAGCAGCTGGGGAGACATTAATGAAGAGACCCAGTACTTC.